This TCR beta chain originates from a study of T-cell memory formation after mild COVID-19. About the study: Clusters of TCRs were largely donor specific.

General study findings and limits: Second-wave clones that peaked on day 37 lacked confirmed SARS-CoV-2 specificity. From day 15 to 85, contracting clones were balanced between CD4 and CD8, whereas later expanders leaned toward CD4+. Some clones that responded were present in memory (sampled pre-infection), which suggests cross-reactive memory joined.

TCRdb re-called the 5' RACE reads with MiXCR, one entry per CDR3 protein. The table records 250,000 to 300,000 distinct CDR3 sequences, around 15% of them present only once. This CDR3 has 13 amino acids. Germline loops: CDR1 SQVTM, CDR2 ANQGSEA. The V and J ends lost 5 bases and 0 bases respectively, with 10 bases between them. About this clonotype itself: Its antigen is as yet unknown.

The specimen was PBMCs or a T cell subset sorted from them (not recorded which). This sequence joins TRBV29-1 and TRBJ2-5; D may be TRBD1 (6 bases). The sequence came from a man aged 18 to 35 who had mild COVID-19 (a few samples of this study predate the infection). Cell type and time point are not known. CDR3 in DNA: TGCAGCGTTCTAGACAGGAACCAAGAGACCCAGTACTTC. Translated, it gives CSVLDRNQETQYF.